This T cell receptor (beta chain) was recorded in a study of T cells in localized non-small cell lung cancer. Trimming removed 0 bases at V and 8 bases at J, with 11 bases between. CDR1 and CDR2 from the germline V gene are SGHNT and YYREEE (reference sequence). The CDR3 length is 13 residues. The data were produced by immunoSEQ multiplex PCR, yet TCRdb's version contains in-frame clones alone and is incomplete. Among nearly 15,000 clones listed, around 85% were seen once. This chain links TRBV5-4 with TRBJ1-1, with a tentative D call TRBD1 (6 bases). This receptor was taken from a woman aged 35 to 70 with stage I lung adenocarcinoma. The sample consisted of peripheral blood, taken before any cancer treatment. Here the CDR3 DNA reads TGTGCCAGCAGCTTGGAGGGGGTAGCGGAAGCTTTCTTT. Protein product: CASSLEGVAEAFF.